This T cell receptor (beta chain) was documented in a study of cytomegalovirus exposure and HLA in healthy donors. On the study more broadly: The study's early data release held about 85 million unique TCRs from HLA-typed donors. Whole-study results and caveats: TCR beta V- and J-gene trimming was later associated with a missense DCLRE1C variant. As a later analysis showed, several of the most significant clusters appeared to be linked to common viral pathogens.

The V and J ends lost 5 bases and 0 bases respectively, with 14 bases between them. The V gene's germline CDR1 is SGHVS and CDR2 FNYEAQ. The CDR3 covers 17 residues. With regard to this clone: Its target is not known.

13 Jbeta primers and 60 Vbeta primers were used for the PCR. The protocol was immunoSEQ multiplex PCR, while the TCRdb copy is restricted to in-frame clones and leaves out a portion. This table holds approximately 110,000 clones, roughly 71% found once. What was sequenced was PBMCs. This TCR was recovered from a man between 18 and 29 years old in good health and CMV-seropositive. The V and J genes are TRBV7-6 and TRBJ1-6; D call uncertain. CDR3 coding DNA: TGTGCCAGCAGCCAGGAGGGAGGCGGCTCCTATAATTCACCCCTCCACTTT. It translates to CASSQEGGGSYNSPLHF. Together with reference TRBV7-6 and TRBJ1-6, the CDR3 gives the full variable domain: GAGVSQSPRYKVTKRGQDVALRCDPISGHVSLYWYRQALGQGPEFLTYFNYEAQQDKSGLPNDRFSAERPEGSISTLTIQRTEQRDSAMYRCASSQEGGGSYNSPLHFGNGTRLTVT.